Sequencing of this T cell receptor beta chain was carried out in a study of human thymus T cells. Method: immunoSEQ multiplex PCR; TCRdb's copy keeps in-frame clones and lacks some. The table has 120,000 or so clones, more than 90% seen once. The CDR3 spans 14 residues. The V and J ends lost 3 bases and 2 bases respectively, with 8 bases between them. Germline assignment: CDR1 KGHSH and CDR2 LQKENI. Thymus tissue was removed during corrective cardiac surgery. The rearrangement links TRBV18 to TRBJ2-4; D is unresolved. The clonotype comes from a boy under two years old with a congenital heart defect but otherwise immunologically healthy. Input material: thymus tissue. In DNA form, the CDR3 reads TGTGCCAGCTCACCCAGGCAGTCCAAAAACATTCAGTACTTC. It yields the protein CASSPRQSKNIQYF.